The source of this T cell receptor (beta chain) is a study of regulatory T cells in long-lasting Graves disease. CDR3 regions were amplified by Arm-PCR using iRepertoire HTBI primers to build TCR beta libraries. In TCRdb, the multiplex PCR reads were re-called with MiXCR into one record per CDR3 protein. The repertoire has about 460,000 distinct CDR3 sequences, about 20% of them found once; the top ten carry around 13%. Time point described: persistent/refractory GD, antithyroid drugs over 5 years with positive TRAb. Preparation of the TCR library used RNA extracted from PBMCs. As a group, patients came from one endocrinology department in Xi'an, China. Trimming took 1 base from V and 0 from J, leaving 10 bases between them. Germline values: CDR1 SGHAT, CDR2 FQNNGV. The CDR3 extends over 17 amino acids.

This receptor was taken from a female donor with Graves disease. Here the sequenced sample was peripheral blood mononuclear cells (PBMCs), taken when the disease was refractory, from a patient treated with antithyroid drugs. This chain uses TRBV11-2 with TRBJ2-6; no reliable D call. The CDR3 loop reads CASSLAGRHSGANVLTF. CDR3 DNA: TGTGCCAGCAGCTTAGCTGGACGTCACTCTGGGGCCAACGTCCTGACTTTC.